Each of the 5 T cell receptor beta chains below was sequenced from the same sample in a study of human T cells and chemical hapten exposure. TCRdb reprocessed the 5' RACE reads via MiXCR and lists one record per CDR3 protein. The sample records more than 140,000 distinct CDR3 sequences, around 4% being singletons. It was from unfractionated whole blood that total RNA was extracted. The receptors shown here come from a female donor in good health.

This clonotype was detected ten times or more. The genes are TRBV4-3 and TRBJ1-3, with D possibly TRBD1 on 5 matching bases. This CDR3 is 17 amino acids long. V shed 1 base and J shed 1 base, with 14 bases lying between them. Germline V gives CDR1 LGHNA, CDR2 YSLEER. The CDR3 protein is CASSQGAGTSSGNTIYF. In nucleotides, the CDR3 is TGCGCCAGCAGCCAAGGGGCAGGGACGAGTTCTGGAAACACCATATATTTT.

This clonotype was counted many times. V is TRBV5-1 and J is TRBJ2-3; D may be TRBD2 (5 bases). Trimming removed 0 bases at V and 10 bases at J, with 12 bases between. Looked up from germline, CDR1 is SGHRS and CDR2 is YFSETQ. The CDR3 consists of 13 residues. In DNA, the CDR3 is TGCGCCAGCAGCTTGGCCGAACTAGAGGCGCAGTATTTT. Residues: CASSLAELEAQYF.

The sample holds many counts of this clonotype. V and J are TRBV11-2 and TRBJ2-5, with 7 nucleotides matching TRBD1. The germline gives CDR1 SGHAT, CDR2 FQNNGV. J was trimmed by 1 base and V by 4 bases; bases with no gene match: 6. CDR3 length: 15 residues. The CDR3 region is CASSWSRTGQETQYF. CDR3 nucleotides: TGTGCCAGCAGCTGGTCGCGGACAGGCCAAGAGACCCAGTACTTC.

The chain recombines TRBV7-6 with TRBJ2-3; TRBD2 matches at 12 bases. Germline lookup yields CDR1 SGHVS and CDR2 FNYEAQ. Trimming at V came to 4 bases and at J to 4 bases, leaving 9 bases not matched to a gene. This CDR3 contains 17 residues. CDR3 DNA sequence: TGTGCCAGCAGCTCGACTAGCGGGGGCCCATTGGCAGATACGCAGTATTTT. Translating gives CASSSTSGGPLADTQYF. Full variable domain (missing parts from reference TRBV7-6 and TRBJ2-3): GAGVSQSPRYKVTKRGQDVALRCDPISGHVSLYWYRQALGQGPEFLTYFNYEAQQDKSGLPNDRFSAERPEGSISTLTIQRTEQRDSAMYRCASSSTSGGPLADTQYFGPGTRLTVL.

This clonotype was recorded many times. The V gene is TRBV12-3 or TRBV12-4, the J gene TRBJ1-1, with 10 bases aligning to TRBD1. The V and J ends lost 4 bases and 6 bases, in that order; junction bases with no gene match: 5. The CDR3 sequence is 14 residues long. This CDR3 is CASSSRQGASEAFF. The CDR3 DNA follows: TGTGCCAGCAGTTCTCGACAGGGGGCTTCTGAAGCTTTCTTT.